This T cell receptor (beta chain) was recovered during a study of radiotherapy plus CTLA-4 blockade in lung cancer (dated by TCRdb to between 2018 and 2020). Regarding the research as a whole: Among enrolled patients, 18% had an objective response and 31% reached disease control. General conclusions and limits of the study: Increased serum interferon-beta after radiation, together with early dynamic changes in blood T cell clones, were reported to be the strongest predictors of response. After treatment with radiotherapy and ipilimumab, TCR clones that originated in tumors expanded in peripheral blood.

The study evaluated CTLA-4 blockade (ipilimumab) given together with focal radiation therapy in patients who had chemo-refractory metastatic non-small-cell lung cancer. To prepare the library, the immunoSEQ multiplex PCR assay was applied. TCRdb took this table from immuneACCESS and kept in-frame rearrangements with V and J called. Such tables lack part of the clones; where checked against another copy, unresolved V genes explain under half of the gap, and the rest is unexplained. This sample has roughly 100,000 clones in its table, and approximately 87% of those were observed once. Of the sample, less than 2.5% is held by the ten largest clones. About this clone itself: The antigen this receptor binds is unknown. Within one base of it there is no much larger clone, and no base qualities were kept.

CDR1 and CDR2 are read off the germline V gene (reference sequence) as GTSNPN and SVGIG. Here V drops 4 bases and J drops 3 bases, and the junction holds 9 bases not matched to any gene. CDR3 length: 15 amino acids, cysteine to phenylalanine. The DNA shown is the 45-base CDR3, in frame from base 1. The chain joins TRBV30 to TRBJ1-2; TRBD1 matches 9 bases in the middle. The sequence derives from a human donor with non-small cell lung cancer that progressed on radiotherapy plus ipilimumab. Some clones in this sample may be carry-over from other donors' samples. The sample in question was peripheral blood, obtained from a patient treated with radiotherapy plus ipilimumab. DNA sequence: TGTGCCTGGATAAAGGGACAGGGACTTTACTATGGCTACACCTTC. This translates into CAWIKGQGLYYGYTF.